A selection of T cell receptor beta chains follows, all from one sample in a study of cytomegalovirus exposure and HLA in healthy donors. Profiling relied on immunoSEQ multiplex PCR, and the TCRdb table lists in-frame clones only, not all of them. The sample lists roughly 69,000 clones, roughly 67% occurring once. Sequencing was carried out using PBMCs. The receptor set was obtained from a man between 50 and 59 years old in good health and CMV-seronegative. Both conserved end residues are part of each CDR3. D genes are given only for firm matches. Expanded clones get a size class; other rows say once, few or many, or leave the size out.

clone_size	d_call	cdr3_length	j_call	v_call	cdr3_nt	cdr3_aa
.	.	14	TRBJ1-1	TRBV2	TGTGCCAGCAGACAGGACAGACTGAACACTGAAGCTTTCTTT	CASRQDRLNTEAFF
.	.	12	TRBJ2-1	TRBV5-6	TGTGCCAGCAGCTTTTTGGACTATGAGCAGTTCTTC	CASSFLDYEQFF
.	.	14	TRBJ2-1	TRBV7-9	TGTGCCAGCAGCTTAGCCGGGTCTTACAATGAGCAGTTCTTC	CASSLAGSYNEQFF
.	TRBD2	16	TRBJ2-7	TRBV5-4	TGTGCCAGCAGTCGAACTAGCGGGGGGCCCTCCTACGAGCAGTACTTC	CASSRTSGGPSYEQYF
.	.	16	TRBJ2-2	TRBV5-1	TGCGCCAGCAGCTTGACAGGACGCAGTAGGGCCGGGGAGCTGTTTTTT	CASSLTGRSRAGELFF
.	TRBD2	14	TRBJ2-7	TRBV27	TGTGCCAGCAGTTCTCATAGCGGGTCCTACGAGCAGTACTTC	CASSSHSGSYEQYF
few	.	13	TRBJ2-2	TRBV27	TGTGCCAGCACCCCCCACAGGGCCGGGGAGCTGTTTTTT	CASTPHRAGELFF
medium-sized	.	13	TRBJ1-1	TRBV30	TGTGCCTGGTCGGCAGGGTCGATCACTGAAGCTTTCTTT	CAWSAGSITEAFF
.	.	14	TRBJ1-2	TRBV6-5	TGTGCCAGCTTCCCAGGGGCTGCAAACTATGGCTACACCTTC	CASFPGAANYGYTF
.	.	12	TRBJ2-5	TRBV29-1	TGCAGCGTTGGGACCAACCTTGGGAGCCAGTACTTC	CSVGTNLGSQYF
.	TRBD1	14	TRBJ2-5	TRBV19	TGTGCCAGTAGTGAGACAGGGTACGAAGAGACCCAGTACTTC	CASSETGYEETQYF
.	TRBD1	14	TRBJ1-1	TRBV7-2	TGTGCCAGCAGCTTTCGGACAGGGAACACTGAAGCTTTCTTT	CASSFRTGNTEAFF
.	.	12	TRBJ1-3	TRBV9	TGTGCCAGCAGCCCAAATGGAAACACCATATATTTT	CASSPNGNTIYF
.	.	17	TRBJ2-1	TRBV7-6	TGTGCCAGCAGCTTAGATCCAGGGGGGAGCTCCTACAATGAGCAGTTCTTC	CASSLDPGGSSYNEQFF
.	.	12	TRBJ1-2	TRBV10-3	TGTGCCATCAGTGAGTCTCAAAGCGGCTACACCTTC	CAISESQSGYTF
few	.	13	TRBJ1-2	TRBV6-1	TGTGCCAGCAGAGAGGGAAAGAGTTATGGCTACACCTTC	CASREGKSYGYTF